These T cell receptor beta chains were read from a single sample in a study of T cell responses to AZD1222 COVID-19 vaccine. Method: immunoSEQ multiplex PCR; TCRdb's copy keeps in-frame clones and lacks some. This sample has around 130,000 clones, with approximately 86% found just once. This sample comprised peripheral blood, obtained 28 days after the second AZD1222 dose. The receptors originated from an adult who received the AZD1222 COVID-19 vaccine. CDR3s include the opening cysteine and the closing phenylalanine or tryptophan. The order of the fields is V gene, D gene, clone size, J gene, CDR3 DNA, CDR3 protein. A D gene is named only where the DNA matches it firmly. Not all rows give a size; the values are once, few, many and, for expanded clones, a class.

v_gene: TRBV14; d_gene: TRBD2; abundance: -; j_gene: TRBJ2-1; CDR3nt: TGTGCCAGCAGCCAACCCTGGGGAAGCGGGAAGATTAATGAGCAGTTCTTC; CDR3aa: CASSQPWGSGKINEQFF
v_gene: TRBV11-3; d_gene: TRBD1; abundance: once; j_gene: TRBJ1-2; CDR3nt: TGTGCCAGCAGCTTTCGTGGACAGGGTGTGATGAATGGCTACACCTTC; CDR3aa: CASSFRGQGVMNGYTF
v_gene: TRBV6-6; d_gene: TRBD1; abundance: -; j_gene: TRBJ1-1; CDR3nt: TGTGCCAGCAGTCCCGGGGGGGGACAGACTGAAGCTTTCTTT; CDR3aa: CASSPGGGQTEAFF
v_gene: TRBV7-9; d_gene: -; abundance: few; j_gene: TRBJ1-4; CDR3nt: TGTGCCAGCAGCTTAGGAGCGGGCCAGGAAAAACTGTTTTTT; CDR3aa: CASSLGAGQEKLFF
v_gene: TRBV10-3; d_gene: -; abundance: few; j_gene: TRBJ1-6; CDR3nt: TGTGCCATCAGCGGACAGCCCAAAACTCCCCTCCACTTT; CDR3aa: CAISGQPKTPLHF
v_gene: TRBV27; d_gene: -; abundance: -; j_gene: TRBJ1-2; CDR3nt: TGTGCCAGCTATGAGCTGGGTTGGGGCTACACCTTC; CDR3aa: CASYELGWGYTF
v_gene: TRBV6-1; d_gene: TRBD1; abundance: -; j_gene: TRBJ1-5; CDR3nt: TGTGCCAGCAGCGAAGGACAGGGGCACAATCAGCCCCAGCATTTT; CDR3aa: CASSEGQGHNQPQHF
v_gene: TRBV9; d_gene: -; abundance: -; j_gene: TRBJ2-5; CDR3nt: TGTGCCAGCAGCATAGGTCCGGGATCTGAGACCCAGTACTTC; CDR3aa: CASSIGPGSETQYF
v_gene: TRBV20-1; d_gene: TRBD1; abundance: -; j_gene: TRBJ1-1; CDR3nt: TGCAGTGCTAGTCCGACAGGGGCGAACACTGAAGCTTTCTTT; CDR3aa: CSASPTGANTEAFF
v_gene: TRBV15; d_gene: -; abundance: -; j_gene: TRBJ2-5; CDR3nt: TGTGCCACCAGCAGAGATCGGGGGACCCAGTACTTC; CDR3aa: CATSRDRGTQYF
v_gene: TRBV30; d_gene: -; abundance: -; j_gene: TRBJ2-6; CDR3nt: TGTGCCTGGAGGGGATTGCCTGGGGCCAACGTCCTGACTTTC; CDR3aa: CAWRGLPGANVLTF
v_gene: TRBV19; d_gene: TRBD1; abundance: -; j_gene: TRBJ2-5; CDR3nt: TGTGCCAGTAGTCCCTTGACAGGGGCCCGGCAAGAGACCCAGTACTTC; CDR3aa: CASSPLTGARQETQYF
v_gene: TRBV18; d_gene: -; abundance: -; j_gene: TRBJ1-5; CDR3nt: TGTGCCAGCTCACCACCTTTAAACAGGCCAAGCAATCAGCCCCAGCATTTT; CDR3aa: CASSPPLNRPSNQPQHF
v_gene: TRBV7-9; d_gene: -; abundance: -; j_gene: TRBJ1-1; CDR3nt: TGTGCCAGCAGCTTACGGCGGGTGGTTAACACTGAAGCTTTCTTT; CDR3aa: CASSLRRVVNTEAFF
v_gene: TRBV5-1; d_gene: TRBD1; abundance: -; j_gene: TRBJ2-2; CDR3nt: TGCGCCAGCAGCTCCGCGGGACAGGGAGTCGGGGAGCTGTTTTTT; CDR3aa: CASSSAGQGVGELFF
v_gene: TRBV30; d_gene: TRBD2; abundance: -; j_gene: TRBJ2-1; CDR3nt: TGTGCCTGGACTAGCGGGGGCTCCTACAATGAGCAGTTCTTC; CDR3aa: CAWTSGGSYNEQFF
v_gene: TRBV4-3; d_gene: -; abundance: few; j_gene: TRBJ1-6; CDR3nt: TGCGCCAGCAGCCTAGACAACGCGGACAATTCACCCCTCCACTTT; CDR3aa: CASSLDNADNSPLHF
v_gene: TRBV3-1/TRBV3-2; d_gene: TRBD1; abundance: -; j_gene: TRBJ1-1; CDR3nt: TGTGCCAGCAGCCAAGGACAGGGTGGTACTGAAGCTTTCTTT; CDR3aa: CASSQGQGGTEAFF
v_gene: TRBV23-1; d_gene: -; abundance: -; j_gene: TRBJ2-1; CDR3nt: TGCGCCAGCAGTCCCACCTACAATGAGCAGTTCTTC; CDR3aa: CASSPTYNEQFF
v_gene: TRBV19; d_gene: -; abundance: -; j_gene: TRBJ1-1; CDR3nt: TGTGCCAGTAGTATAGAAGATAACACTGAAGCTTTCTTT; CDR3aa: CASSIEDNTEAFF
v_gene: TRBV5-8; d_gene: -; abundance: few; j_gene: TRBJ2-1; CDR3nt: TGTGCCAGCACCCTCGGCAGCTACAATGAGCAGTTCTTC; CDR3aa: CASTLGSYNEQFF
v_gene: TRBV5-1; d_gene: TRBD1; abundance: -; j_gene: TRBJ1-2; CDR3nt: TGCGCCAGCAGCCTCACAGGGGGCGGCCATGGCTACACCTTC; CDR3aa: CASSLTGGGHGYTF
v_gene: TRBV5-1; d_gene: -; abundance: once; j_gene: TRBJ2-2; CDR3nt: TGCGCCAGCAGCCCCTCTGAAAGGACCGGGGAGCTGTTTTTT; CDR3aa: CASSPSERTGELFF
v_gene: TRBV18; d_gene: TRBD1; abundance: -; j_gene: TRBJ1-4; CDR3nt: TGTGCCAGCTCACCACTTGGACAGGGGGCGCGAGGAGAAAAACTGTTTTTT; CDR3aa: CASSPLGQGARGEKLFF
v_gene: TRBV2; d_gene: -; abundance: -; j_gene: TRBJ1-6; CDR3nt: TGTGCCAGCAGGAGACTAGCGGGGGTTAATTCACCCCTCCACTTT; CDR3aa: CASRRLAGVNSPLHF
v_gene: TRBV5-1; d_gene: TRBD1; abundance: -; j_gene: TRBJ2-7; CDR3nt: TGCGCCAGCAGCCTGGACAGGGTAACCTACGAGCAGTACTTC; CDR3aa: CASSLDRVTYEQYF
v_gene: TRBV5-8; d_gene: -; abundance: few; j_gene: TRBJ1-1; CDR3nt: TGTGCCAGCAGCTTGTTTCGGGGCAGTGGGAACACTGAAGCTTTCTTT; CDR3aa: CASSLFRGSGNTEAFF
v_gene: TRBV4-2; d_gene: -; abundance: -; j_gene: TRBJ2-3; CDR3nt: TGTGCCAGCAGCCAAGATGACCGCACAGATACGCAGTATTTT; CDR3aa: CASSQDDRTDTQYF
v_gene: TRBV5-1; d_gene: -; abundance: -; j_gene: TRBJ1-1; CDR3nt: TGCGCCAGCAGCTCCGGGCCCCCGAACACTGAAGCTTTCTTT; CDR3aa: CASSSGPPNTEAFF
v_gene: TRBV27; d_gene: TRBD2; abundance: -; j_gene: TRBJ2-2; CDR3nt: TGTGCCAGCAGCTCGGGACTAGCGGACACCGGGGAGCTGTTTTTT; CDR3aa: CASSSGLADTGELFF
v_gene: TRBV5-6; d_gene: -; abundance: -; j_gene: TRBJ1-6; CDR3nt: TGTGCCAGCAGCATAAACCCAGGCTCCTATAATTCACCCCTCCACTTT; CDR3aa: CASSINPGSYNSPLHF
v_gene: TRBV12-3/TRBV12-4; d_gene: -; abundance: -; j_gene: TRBJ1-4; CDR3nt: TGTGCCAGCAACAAGGGGGTCAGAGAAAAACTGTTTTTT; CDR3aa: CASNKGVREKLFF
v_gene: TRBV14; d_gene: -; abundance: -; j_gene: TRBJ1-1; CDR3nt: TGTGCCAGCAGCCAAGTAGGGTTCACTGAAGCTTTCTTT; CDR3aa: CASSQVGFTEAFF
v_gene: TRBV30; d_gene: TRBD1; abundance: -; j_gene: TRBJ1-1; CDR3nt: TGTGCCTGGAGTCCCGGGACAGCCGATTTTGCAGCTTTCTTT; CDR3aa: CAWSPGTADFAAFF
v_gene: TRBV29-1; d_gene: -; abundance: -; j_gene: TRBJ2-1; CDR3nt: TGCAGCGTTGTTCGGCCTAATTACGGGCAGTTCTTC; CDR3aa: CSVVRPNYGQFF
v_gene: TRBV3-1/TRBV3-2; d_gene: -; abundance: -; j_gene: TRBJ1-5; CDR3nt: TGTGCCAGCAGCCAAGAGGGAAATCAGCCCCAGCATTTT; CDR3aa: CASSQEGNQPQHF
v_gene: TRBV11-2; d_gene: -; abundance: -; j_gene: TRBJ2-7; CDR3nt: TGTGCCAGCAGCTTAGAGGACGGATCTTACGAGCAGTACTTC; CDR3aa: CASSLEDGSYEQYF
v_gene: TRBV18; d_gene: -; abundance: -; j_gene: TRBJ1-1; CDR3nt: TGTGCCAGCTCACCACGGGCGGAGAACACTGAAGCTTTCTTT; CDR3aa: CASSPRAENTEAFF
v_gene: TRBV29-1; d_gene: -; abundance: -; j_gene: TRBJ2-7; CDR3nt: TGCAGCGTTGAATGGGACAGGGCGGATAGCGGGGGACCGAAACAGAACTACGAGCAGTACTTC; CDR3aa: CSVEWDRADSGGPKQNYEQYF
v_gene: TRBV4-3; d_gene: TRBD1; abundance: -; j_gene: TRBJ1-4; CDR3nt: TGCGCCAGCAGCCAAGGGGACAGGGTAAATGAAAAACTGTTTTTT; CDR3aa: CASSQGDRVNEKLFF
v_gene: TRBV30; d_gene: -; abundance: -; j_gene: TRBJ1-5; CDR3nt: TGTGCCTGGAGTCTCGGGTTCAGCCAGCCCCAGCATTTT; CDR3aa: CAWSLGFSQPQHF
v_gene: TRBV2; d_gene: -; abundance: -; j_gene: TRBJ2-1; CDR3nt: TGTGCCAGCAGTGTTATGAATGAGCAGTTCTTC; CDR3aa: CASSVMNEQFF
v_gene: TRBV7-9; d_gene: -; abundance: -; j_gene: TRBJ1-5; CDR3nt: TGTGCCAGCAGCCCGACCGGGGCCTTCAATCAGCCCCAGCATTTT; CDR3aa: CASSPTGAFNQPQHF
v_gene: TRBV5-4; d_gene: TRBD2; abundance: -; j_gene: TRBJ2-7; CDR3nt: TGTGCCAGCACCCGTAGCGGGAGCGGCTACGAGCAGTACTTC; CDR3aa: CASTRSGSGYEQYF
v_gene: TRBV3-1/TRBV3-2; d_gene: -; abundance: -; j_gene: TRBJ2-7; CDR3nt: TGTGCCAGCAGCCCTTTGGAAGGCCAGGAGCAGTACTTC; CDR3aa: CASSPLEGQEQYF
v_gene: TRBV6-5; d_gene: TRBD1; abundance: -; j_gene: TRBJ2-2; CDR3nt: TGTGCCAGCAGCGACAGGGGTCGGTGGCCCGGGGAGCTGTTTTTT; CDR3aa: CASSDRGRWPGELFF
v_gene: TRBV3-1/TRBV3-2; d_gene: -; abundance: -; j_gene: TRBJ2-5; CDR3nt: TGTGCCAGCAGCCCCCGATGGGGAGAGACCCAGTACTTC; CDR3aa: CASSPRWGETQYF
v_gene: TRBV7-9; d_gene: -; abundance: few; j_gene: TRBJ1-1; CDR3nt: TGTGCCAGCAGCTTATACGTAGGGGTAGCTTTCTTT; CDR3aa: CASSLYVGVAFF
v_gene: TRBV5-6; d_gene: -; abundance: -; j_gene: TRBJ1-6; CDR3nt: TGTGCCAGCACGACTAGGGCTCAAAGCTCCTATAATTCACCCCTCCACTTT; CDR3aa: CASTTRAQSSYNSPLHF
v_gene: TRBV6-2/TRBV6-3; d_gene: -; abundance: -; j_gene: TRBJ1-5; CDR3nt: TGTGCCAGCAGCCCGCGAAATAGCAATCAGCCCCAGCATTTT; CDR3aa: CASSPRNSNQPQHF
v_gene: TRBV20-1; d_gene: -; abundance: -; j_gene: TRBJ1-2; CDR3nt: TGCAGTGCTAGTAACGTGGGGGTTAACTATGGCTACACCTTC; CDR3aa: CSASNVGVNYGYTF
v_gene: TRBV10-3; d_gene: TRBD1; abundance: few; j_gene: TRBJ1-5; CDR3nt: TGTGCCATCAGTGAGTCCACAGGGGGCAACAATCAGCCCCAGCATTTT; CDR3aa: CAISESTGGNNQPQHF
v_gene: TRBV19; d_gene: -; abundance: -; j_gene: TRBJ2-3; CDR3nt: TGTGCCAGTAGTAGTCAGCGGGCAGCAGCAGATACGCAGTATTTT; CDR3aa: CASSSQRAAADTQYF
v_gene: TRBV7-9; d_gene: TRBD2; abundance: -; j_gene: TRBJ2-1; CDR3nt: TGTGCCAGCAGCTTAGGTAGCGGGAGGGAATATGAGCAGTTCTTC; CDR3aa: CASSLGSGREYEQFF
v_gene: TRBV7-2; d_gene: -; abundance: -; j_gene: TRBJ2-7; CDR3nt: TGTGCCAGCAGCGCCAGGGGTGGTCCCTACGAGCAGTACTTC; CDR3aa: CASSARGGPYEQYF
v_gene: TRBV19; d_gene: -; abundance: once; j_gene: TRBJ1-1; CDR3nt: TGTGCCAGTAGTGCGACAGCTTTTTATATGAACACTGAAGCTTTCTTT; CDR3aa: CASSATAFYMNTEAFF
v_gene: TRBV18; d_gene: -; abundance: -; j_gene: TRBJ1-2; CDR3nt: TGTGCCAGCTCACCACCAGGGTACTATGGCTACACCTTC; CDR3aa: CASSPPGYYGYTF
v_gene: TRBV4-3; d_gene: TRBD2; abundance: -; j_gene: TRBJ2-2; CDR3nt: TGCCCCAGCAGCCAAGACCGGGGGGGGTTGGCCGGGGAGCTGTTTTTT; CDR3aa: CPSSQDRGGLAGELFF
v_gene: TRBV30; d_gene: -; abundance: once; j_gene: TRBJ1-4; CDR3nt: TGTGCCTGGAGTACCCGAGGATTCGGTCGTGAAAAACTGTTTTTT; CDR3aa: CAWSTRGFGREKLFF